The present entry profiles one TCR beta chain with its context. The length of the CDR3 is 15 residues. Germline V gives CDR1 SGHTA, CDR2 FQGNSA. The junction had 2 bases not matched to a gene; V was cut back by 4 bases and J by 2 bases. The assay was immunoSEQ multiplex PCR, and TCRdb's table has in-frame clones only and misses some. The sample shows about 120,000 clones, 88% of them seen only once. These data are taken from a study of T cell responses to AZD1222 COVID-19 vaccine. The chain couples TRBV7-2 to TRBJ2-2, with 9 bases matching TRBD1. Sequencing was performed on peripheral blood, taken on day 0 of AZD1222 vaccination. The TCR was taken from an adult in good health. The CDR3 protein is CASSSDRGNTGELFF. The CDR3 bases are TGTGCCAGCAGCTCGGACAGGGGAAACACCGGGGAGCTGTTTTTT.